This is a list of T cell receptor beta chains from one sample in a study of monozygotic twins with inflammatory bowel disease. TCRdb re-called the 5' RACE reads, yielding one record per CDR3 amino acid sequence without DNA. This sample lists some 330,000 distinct CDR3 sequences; its ten largest clones have less than 6.5%. The sequenced material came from blood. The origin of the receptors is a human donor with ulcerative colitis or Crohn's disease, or a healthy co-twin of an affected twin (not recorded which). CDR3s include the opening cysteine and the closing phenylalanine or tryptophan.

V	J	CDR3
TRBV24-1	TRBJ2-2	CATSVANTGELFF
TRBV5-5	TRBJ1-5	CASSDGTAVQPQHF
TRBV6-5	TRBJ2-2	CASSYPSGVRTGELFF
TRBV18	TRBJ1-5	CASSPAPYSNQPQHF
TRBV5-6	TRBJ2-5	CASSLRALGGETQYF
TRBV2	TRBJ1-2	CATATTGHGYTF
TRBV2	TRBJ2-5	CASSSGRLGSNQETQYF
TRBV5-1	TRBJ2-1	CASSHDRDDEQFF
TRBV20-1	TRBJ2-3	CSARGGSSGTDTQYF
TRBV27	TRBJ2-2	CASSLTGSNTGEPFF
TRBV5-1	TRBJ1-2	CASSGTGNYGYTF
TRBV4-1	TRBJ2-7	CASSHDAKREQYF
TRBV7-9	TRBJ2-7	CASEDFVGQYF
TRBV10-3	TRBJ2-2	CAIMRREGPGELFF
TRBV7-8	TRBJ1-4	CASSSGQFATNEKLFF
TRBV29-1	TRBJ2-2	CSVDRRNTGELFF
TRBV7-2	TRBJ1-1	CASSPGPAEAFF
TRBV15	TRBJ2-1	CATSRDANRYNEQFF
TRBV5-1	TRBJ2-7	CASSPTSRGQVDF
TRBV7-8	TRBJ2-7	CASSSLAGASYEQYF
TRBV28	TRBJ2-1	CASISGGGRHNEQFF
TRBV6-1	TRBJ2-1	CASSKRFTGDNEQFF
TRBV7-8	TRBJ1-5	CASSPDRGEGPQHF
TRBV20-1	TRBJ2-7	CSAPDKRGRLYEQYF
TRBV7-9	TRBJ2-2	CARSGTVAGELFF
TRBV6-2/TRBV6-3	TRBJ1-5	CASQRVNQPQHF
TRBV4-3	TRBJ2-5	CASSQGPWEGETQYF
TRBV27	TRBJ2-3	CASSSDRSGRVDTQYF